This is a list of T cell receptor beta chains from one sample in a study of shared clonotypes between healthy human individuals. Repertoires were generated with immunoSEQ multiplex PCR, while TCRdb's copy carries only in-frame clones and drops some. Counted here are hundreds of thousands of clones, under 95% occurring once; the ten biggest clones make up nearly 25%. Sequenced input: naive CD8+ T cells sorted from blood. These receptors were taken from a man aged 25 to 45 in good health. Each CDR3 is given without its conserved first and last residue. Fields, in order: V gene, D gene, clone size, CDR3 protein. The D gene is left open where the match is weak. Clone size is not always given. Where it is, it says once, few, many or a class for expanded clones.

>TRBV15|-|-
ATSPGGDTEAF
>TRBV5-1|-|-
ASSQRPGNYGYT
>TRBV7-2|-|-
ASSRGVSYGYT
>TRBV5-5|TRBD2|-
ASSGGLAGYNEQF
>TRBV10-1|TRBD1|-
ASSDWTGLSYEQY
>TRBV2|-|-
ASSEKAALSNEKLF
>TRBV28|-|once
ASSLMGSNEKLF
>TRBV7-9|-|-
ASTPPGGGNEQF
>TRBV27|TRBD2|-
ASKQGLAGNEQF
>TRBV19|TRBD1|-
ASSTRTGGNQPQH
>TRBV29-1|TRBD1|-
SVWGQTYEQY
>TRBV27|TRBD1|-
ASSLGTGGNEQY
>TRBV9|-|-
ASSTGGGTEAF
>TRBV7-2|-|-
ASRAEPSTDTQY
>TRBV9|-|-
ASSVVSGTGELF